The rows below give T cell receptor beta chains drawn from one sample of a study of shared clonotypes between healthy human individuals. Method: immunoSEQ multiplex PCR; TCRdb's copy keeps in-frame clones and lacks some. This table holds roughly 1,500,000 clones, roughly 98.5% found once. The source material was naive CD4+ T cells sorted from blood. These receptors all come from a young man in good health. CDR3s include the opening cysteine and the closing phenylalanine or tryptophan. The order of the fields is clone size, J gene, D gene, V gene, CDR3 protein, CDR3 DNA. The D gene is left open where the match is weak. Only part of the rows carry a size: once, few, many, or a class if the clone is expanded.

clone size: NA
J gene: TRBJ2-7
D gene: TRBD1
V gene: TRBV18
CDR3 protein: CASSPRTGGPEQYF
CDR3 DNA: TGTGCCAGCTCACCTAGGACAGGGGGCCCGGAGCAGTACTTC

clone size: NA
J gene: TRBJ1-2
D gene: TRBD1
V gene: TRBV7-9
CDR3 protein: CASSHWDRAFYGYTF
CDR3 DNA: TGTGCCAGCAGCCATTGGGACAGGGCTTTCTATGGCTACACCTTC

clone size: NA
J gene: TRBJ1-5
D gene: NA
V gene: TRBV7-9
CDR3 protein: CASSLESIPPQHF
CDR3 DNA: TGTGCCAGCAGCTTAGAATCCATCCCGCCCCAGCATTTT

clone size: NA
J gene: TRBJ2-7
D gene: NA
V gene: TRBV10-3
CDR3 protein: CAISPNGVSYEQYF
CDR3 DNA: TGTGCCATCAGTCCGAACGGGGTTTCCTACGAGCAGTACTTC

clone size: NA
J gene: TRBJ2-2
D gene: TRBD1
V gene: TRBV5-1
CDR3 protein: CASSLMGQGQGTGELFF
CDR3 DNA: TGCGCCAGCAGCCTAATGGGACAGGGACAGGGCACCGGGGAGCTGTTTTTT

clone size: NA
J gene: TRBJ2-1
D gene: NA
V gene: TRBV29-1
CDR3 protein: CSVGQDRYNEQFF
CDR3 DNA: TGCAGCGTTGGGCAGGACCGCTACAATGAGCAGTTCTTC

clone size: NA
J gene: TRBJ2-1
D gene: TRBD2
V gene: TRBV5-1
CDR3 protein: CASSSPGLAGLSSYNEQFF
CDR3 DNA: TGCGCCAGCAGCTCACCGGGACTAGCGGGTTTAAGCTCCTACAATGAGCAGTTCTTC

clone size: NA
J gene: TRBJ2-1
D gene: TRBD2
V gene: TRBV4-1
CDR3 protein: CASSQEVTSGPYNEQFF
CDR3 DNA: TGCGCCAGCAGCCAAGAGGTCACTAGCGGGCCGTACAATGAGCAGTTCTTC

clone size: NA
J gene: TRBJ2-5
D gene: TRBD1
V gene: TRBV5-6
CDR3 protein: CASSLEDRGRAKETQYF
CDR3 DNA: TGTGCCAGCAGCTTGGAGGACAGGGGGCGAGCCAAAGAGACCCAGTACTTC

clone size: NA
J gene: TRBJ1-5
D gene: NA
V gene: TRBV29-1
CDR3 protein: CSVVDHSNQPQHF
CDR3 DNA: TGCAGCGTTGTTGACCATAGCAATCAGCCCCAGCATTTT

clone size: once
J gene: TRBJ1-4
D gene: NA
V gene: TRBV28
CDR3 protein: CASSGRNNEKLFF
CDR3 DNA: TGTGCCAGCAGCGGGCGAAACAATGAAAAACTGTTTTTT

clone size: NA
J gene: TRBJ2-2
D gene: NA
V gene: TRBV18
CDR3 protein: CASSSLSQNTGELFF
CDR3 DNA: TGTGCCAGCTCATCCCTATCACAGAACACCGGGGAGCTGTTTTTT

clone size: NA
J gene: TRBJ2-1
D gene: NA
V gene: TRBV7-8
CDR3 protein: CASSPRVTRQRFF
CDR3 DNA: TGTGCCAGCAGCCCCAGGGTTACGAGACAGAGGTTCTTC

clone size: NA
J gene: TRBJ2-7
D gene: NA
V gene: TRBV6-1
CDR3 protein: CASSGAKPYEQYF
CDR3 DNA: TGTGCCAGCAGCGGGGCCAAACCCTACGAGCAGTACTTC

clone size: NA
J gene: TRBJ1-5
D gene: NA
V gene: TRBV21-1
CDR3 protein: CASGDSEHNQPQHF
CDR3 DNA: TGTGCCAGCGGAGATAGCGAGCATAATCAGCCCCAGCATTTT

clone size: NA
J gene: TRBJ1-4
D gene: NA
V gene: TRBV5-5
CDR3 protein: CASRVGRVPNEKLFF
CDR3 DNA: TGTGCCAGCAGGGTGGGACGGGTACCTAATGAAAAACTGTTTTTT

clone size: NA
J gene: TRBJ2-1
D gene: TRBD2
V gene: TRBV10-3
CDR3 protein: CAIRPGLAGGYNEQFF
CDR3 DNA: TGTGCCATCAGGCCGGGACTAGCGGGAGGTTACAATGAGCAGTTCTTC

clone size: NA
J gene: TRBJ2-1
D gene: TRBD2
V gene: TRBV28
CDR3 protein: CASSSVGAGGGGNEQFF
CDR3 DNA: TGTGCCAGCAGTTCGGTCGGAGCGGGAGGGGGAGGCAATGAGCAGTTCTTC

clone size: NA
J gene: TRBJ2-3
D gene: TRBD1
V gene: TRBV5-6
CDR3 protein: CASSLSGGITDTQYF
CDR3 DNA: TGTGCCAGCAGCTTGTCAGGGGGCATTACAGATACGCAGTATTTT

clone size: NA
J gene: TRBJ1-5
D gene: NA
V gene: TRBV7-9
CDR3 protein: CASSLVPKGYSNQPQHF
CDR3 DNA: TGTGCCAGCAGCTTAGTCCCCAAGGGTTATAGCAATCAGCCCCAGCATTTT

clone size: NA
J gene: TRBJ1-5
D gene: NA
V gene: TRBV4-1
CDR3 protein: CASSQGIDGSFGSNQPQHF
CDR3 DNA: TGCGCCAGCAGCCAAGGGATCGACGGAAGCTTCGGGAGCAATCAGCCCCAGCATTTT

clone size: NA
J gene: TRBJ2-7
D gene: NA
V gene: TRBV19
CDR3 protein: CASSIRGGEQYF
CDR3 DNA: TGTGCCAGTAGTATACGGGGAGGCGAGCAGTACTTC

clone size: NA
J gene: TRBJ1-1
D gene: TRBD1
V gene: TRBV15
CDR3 protein: CATSTDDRGRWGAFF
CDR3 DNA: TGTGCCACCAGCACCGATGACAGGGGTCGTTGGGGAGCTTTCTTT

clone size: NA
J gene: TRBJ2-7
D gene: TRBD2
V gene: TRBV7-9
CDR3 protein: CASSLGGLAGGPSYEQYF
CDR3 DNA: TGTGCCAGCAGCTTAGGAGGGCTAGCGGGAGGTCCCTCCTACGAGCAGTACTTC

clone size: NA
J gene: TRBJ1-1
D gene: NA
V gene: TRBV6-6
CDR3 protein: CASNRHAEAFF
CDR3 DNA: TGTGCCAGCAACCGACACGCCGAAGCTTTCTTT

clone size: NA
J gene: TRBJ2-7
D gene: NA
V gene: TRBV5-1
CDR3 protein: CASSITGSSYEQYF
CDR3 DNA: TGCGCCAGCAGCATTACAGGGAGCTCCTACGAGCAGTACTTC

clone size: NA
J gene: TRBJ1-5
D gene: NA
V gene: TRBV10-3
CDR3 protein: CAISSGSLEPQHF
CDR3 DNA: TGTGCCATCAGCTCAGGGTCCTTGGAGCCCCAGCATTTT

clone size: NA
J gene: TRBJ2-7
D gene: TRBD2
V gene: TRBV27
CDR3 protein: CASSLIPGLAGGGEQYF
CDR3 DNA: TGTGCCAGCAGTTTAATCCCGGGACTAGCGGGAGGAGGCGAGCAGTACTTC

clone size: NA
J gene: TRBJ2-1
D gene: TRBD1
V gene: TRBV28
CDR3 protein: CASSRLSGTGGNEQFF
CDR3 DNA: TGTGCCAGCAGTCGGCTATCCGGGACAGGGGGCAATGAGCAGTTCTTC

clone size: NA
J gene: TRBJ1-1
D gene: TRBD1
V gene: TRBV10-1
CDR3 protein: CASSDLRQGPNTEAFF
CDR3 DNA: TGCGCCAGCAGTGACCTACGACAGGGGCCGAACACTGAAGCTTTCTTT

clone size: once
J gene: TRBJ2-7
D gene: TRBD2
V gene: TRBV28
CDR3 protein: CASSPSGTSLYEQYF
CDR3 DNA: TGTGCCAGCAGTCCTTCCGGGACTAGTCTGTACGAGCAGTACTTC

clone size: NA
J gene: TRBJ2-6
D gene: TRBD1
V gene: TRBV19
CDR3 protein: CASSIKGQGTNVLTF
CDR3 DNA: TGTGCCAGTAGTATTAAGGGACAGGGGACCAACGTCCTGACTTTC

clone size: NA
J gene: TRBJ1-1
D gene: NA
V gene: TRBV5-1
CDR3 protein: CASSLGGLVDNTEAFF
CDR3 DNA: TGCGCCAGCAGCTTGGGGGGGTTGGTAGACAACACTGAAGCTTTCTTT

clone size: NA
J gene: TRBJ1-1
D gene: NA
V gene: TRBV18
CDR3 protein: CASSPIQGSNTEAFF
CDR3 DNA: TGTGCCAGCTCACCAATTCAGGGGTCGAACACTGAAGCTTTCTTT

clone size: NA
J gene: TRBJ1-5
D gene: NA
V gene: TRBV6-5
CDR3 protein: CASSKDPNYNQPQHF
CDR3 DNA: TGTGCCAGCAGTAAGGACCCTAACTATAATCAGCCCCAGCATTTT

clone size: NA
J gene: TRBJ2-1
D gene: TRBD2
V gene: TRBV15
CDR3 protein: CATSRDSGSGMMMSDEQFF
CDR3 DNA: TGTGCCACCAGCAGAGATAGCGGTAGCGGGATGATGATGAGCGATGAGCAGTTCTTC

clone size: NA
J gene: TRBJ2-1
D gene: TRBD2
V gene: TRBV14
CDR3 protein: CASSQDLSGGYSYNEQFF
CDR3 DNA: TGTGCCAGCAGCCAAGATTTAAGCGGGGGATACTCCTACAATGAGCAGTTCTTC

clone size: NA
J gene: TRBJ1-2
D gene: NA
V gene: TRBV5-5
CDR3 protein: CASSLETAPMGYTF
CDR3 DNA: TGTGCCAGCAGCTTGGAGACAGCCCCAATGGGCTACACCTTC

clone size: NA
J gene: TRBJ2-7
D gene: NA
V gene: TRBV6-1
CDR3 protein: CASSVGDLRYEQYF
CDR3 DNA: TGTGCCAGCAGTGTTGGGGACCTGAGGTACGAGCAGTACTTC

clone size: NA
J gene: TRBJ1-4
D gene: NA
V gene: TRBV5-1
CDR3 protein: CASSSQGATNEKLFF
CDR3 DNA: TGCGCCAGCAGCTCACAGGGCGCAACTAATGAAAAACTGTTTTTT

clone size: NA
J gene: TRBJ2-5
D gene: NA
V gene: TRBV28
CDR3 protein: CASSHQQTQETQYF
CDR3 DNA: TGTGCCAGCAGCCACCAACAAACCCAAGAGACCCAGTACTTC

clone size: NA
J gene: TRBJ2-5
D gene: NA
V gene: TRBV5-4
CDR3 protein: CASSPPGGVETQYF
CDR3 DNA: TGTGCCAGCAGCCCACCTGGAGGGGTTGAGACCCAGTACTTC

clone size: NA
J gene: TRBJ2-6
D gene: NA
V gene: TRBV5-1
CDR3 protein: CASSLSHAGANVLTF
CDR3 DNA: TGCGCCAGCAGCTTGAGCCATGCTGGGGCCAACGTCCTGACTTTC

clone size: NA
J gene: TRBJ2-2
D gene: NA
V gene: TRBV7-2
CDR3 protein: CASSLAFSGELFF
CDR3 DNA: TGTGCCAGCAGCTTAGCTTTCTCTGGGGAGCTGTTTTTT

clone size: NA
J gene: TRBJ1-1
D gene: NA
V gene: TRBV10-2
CDR3 protein: CASSQQGGKTEAFF
CDR3 DNA: TGCGCCAGCAGTCAACAGGGAGGAAAGACTGAAGCTTTCTTT

clone size: NA
J gene: TRBJ2-7
D gene: TRBD2
V gene: TRBV10-2
CDR3 protein: CASRTSGFYEQYF
CDR3 DNA: TGCGCCAGCCGGACTAGCGGTTTTTACGAGCAGTACTTC

clone size: NA
J gene: TRBJ1-2
D gene: NA
V gene: TRBV7-9
CDR3 protein: CASSLNTYGYTF
CDR3 DNA: TGTGCCAGCAGCTTAAACACTTATGGCTACACCTTC

clone size: once
J gene: TRBJ2-4
D gene: NA
V gene: TRBV7-2
CDR3 protein: CASSLNKNIQYF
CDR3 DNA: TGTGCCAGCAGCCTAAACAAAAACATTCAGTACTTC

clone size: once
J gene: TRBJ1-4
D gene: NA
V gene: TRBV18
CDR3 protein: CASSLGPGRNNEKLFF
CDR3 DNA: TGTGCCAGCTCACTGGGACCGGGACGGAATAATGAAAAACTGTTTTTT

clone size: NA
J gene: TRBJ2-2
D gene: NA
V gene: TRBV4-3
CDR3 protein: CASTPRITQQGSNTGELFF
CDR3 DNA: TGCGCCAGCACCCCAAGAATTACCCAGCAGGGCTCGAACACCGGGGAGCTGTTTTTT

clone size: NA
J gene: TRBJ2-1
D gene: TRBD2
V gene: TRBV5-1
CDR3 protein: CASSSLAGVVNEQFF
CDR3 DNA: TGCGCCAGCAGTTCTCTAGCGGGAGTGGTGAATGAGCAGTTCTTC

clone size: NA
J gene: TRBJ1-5
D gene: TRBD1
V gene: TRBV29-1
CDR3 protein: CSVETGGENQPQHF
CDR3 DNA: TGCAGCGTTGAGACAGGGGGCGAAAATCAGCCCCAGCATTTT

clone size: NA
J gene: TRBJ2-7
D gene: NA
V gene: TRBV18
CDR3 protein: CASSPLRTGSYEQYF
CDR3 DNA: TGTGCCAGCTCACCACTCCGGACCGGGAGTTACGAGCAGTACTTC

clone size: many
J gene: TRBJ1-5
D gene: NA
V gene: TRBV28
CDR3 protein: CASDAVISYFNQPQHF
CDR3 DNA: TGTGCCAGCGACGCGGTCATCAGTTATTTCAATCAGCCCCAGCATTTT

clone size: NA
J gene: TRBJ2-7
D gene: NA
V gene: TRBV6-5
CDR3 protein: CASSQDHSYEQYF
CDR3 DNA: TGTGCCAGCAGTCAAGACCACTCCTACGAGCAGTACTTC

clone size: NA
J gene: TRBJ1-2
D gene: TRBD1
V gene: TRBV6-5
CDR3 protein: CASSSLQGASYGYTF
CDR3 DNA: TGTGCCAGCAGTTCTCTTCAGGGGGCGAGCTATGGCTACACCTTC

clone size: NA
J gene: TRBJ2-2
D gene: TRBD1
V gene: TRBV5-4
CDR3 protein: CASSLYRDSNTGELFF
CDR3 DNA: TGTGCCAGCAGCTTGTATCGGGACAGCAACACCGGGGAGCTGTTTTTT

clone size: NA
J gene: TRBJ1-1
D gene: TRBD1
V gene: TRBV18
CDR3 protein: CASSEGQLNTEAFF
CDR3 DNA: TGTGCCAGCTCGGAGGGACAGCTGAACACTGAAGCTTTCTTT

clone size: NA
J gene: TRBJ2-5
D gene: TRBD2
V gene: TRBV18
CDR3 protein: CASSPRGAGGGETQYF
CDR3 DNA: TGTGCCAGCTCACCGAGGGGAGCGGGAGGTGGAGAGACCCAGTACTTC